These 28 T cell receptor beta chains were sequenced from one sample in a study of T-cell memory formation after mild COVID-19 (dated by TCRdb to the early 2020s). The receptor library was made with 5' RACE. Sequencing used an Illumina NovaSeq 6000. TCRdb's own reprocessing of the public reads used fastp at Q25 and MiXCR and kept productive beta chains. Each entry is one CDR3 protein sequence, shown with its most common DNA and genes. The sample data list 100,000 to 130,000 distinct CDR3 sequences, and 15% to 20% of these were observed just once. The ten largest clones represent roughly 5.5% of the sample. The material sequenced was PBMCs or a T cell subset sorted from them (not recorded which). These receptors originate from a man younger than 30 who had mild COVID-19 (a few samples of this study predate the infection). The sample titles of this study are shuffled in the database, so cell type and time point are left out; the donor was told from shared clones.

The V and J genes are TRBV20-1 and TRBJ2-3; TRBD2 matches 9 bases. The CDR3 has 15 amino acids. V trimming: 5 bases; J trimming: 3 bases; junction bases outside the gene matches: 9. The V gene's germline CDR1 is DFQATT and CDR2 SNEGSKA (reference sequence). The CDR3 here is CSAPQSGGNTDTQYF. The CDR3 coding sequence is TGCAGTGCTCCTCAAAGCGGGGGGAATACAGATACGCAGTATTTT.

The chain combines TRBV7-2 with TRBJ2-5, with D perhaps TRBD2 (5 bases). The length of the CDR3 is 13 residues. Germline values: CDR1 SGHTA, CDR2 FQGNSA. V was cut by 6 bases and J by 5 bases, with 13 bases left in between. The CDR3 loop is CASSRTSGETQYF. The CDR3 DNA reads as TGTGCCAGCAGTCGAACTAGTGGGGAGACCCAGTACTTC.

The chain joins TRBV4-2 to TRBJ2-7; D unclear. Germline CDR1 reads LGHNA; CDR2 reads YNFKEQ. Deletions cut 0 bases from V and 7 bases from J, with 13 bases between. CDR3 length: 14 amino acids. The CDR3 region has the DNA TGTGCCAGCAGCCAAGAGGGCCTAGGAAGGGAGCAGTACTTC. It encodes CASSQEGLGREQYF.

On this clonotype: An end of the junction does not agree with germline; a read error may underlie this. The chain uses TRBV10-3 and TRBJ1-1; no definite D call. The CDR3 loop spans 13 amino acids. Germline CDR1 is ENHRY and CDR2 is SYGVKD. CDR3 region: CAITGGQNTEAFF. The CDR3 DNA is TGTGCCATCACCGGCGGGCAGAACACTGAAGCCTTCTTT.

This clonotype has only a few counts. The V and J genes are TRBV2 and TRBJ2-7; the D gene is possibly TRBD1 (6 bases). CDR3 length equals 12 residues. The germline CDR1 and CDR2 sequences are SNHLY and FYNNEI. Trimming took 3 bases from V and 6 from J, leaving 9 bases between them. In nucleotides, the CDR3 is TGTGCCAGCAGTGAGTGGGGGCGCGAGCAGTACTTC. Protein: CASSEWGREQYF.

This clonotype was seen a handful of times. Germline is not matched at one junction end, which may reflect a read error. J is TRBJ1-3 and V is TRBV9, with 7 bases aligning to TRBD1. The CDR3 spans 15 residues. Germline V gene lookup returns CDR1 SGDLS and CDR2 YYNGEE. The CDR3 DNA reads TGTGCCAGCAGCGGGGACAGCGAGCCTGGGAACACCATATATTTT. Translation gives CASSGDSEPGNTIYF.

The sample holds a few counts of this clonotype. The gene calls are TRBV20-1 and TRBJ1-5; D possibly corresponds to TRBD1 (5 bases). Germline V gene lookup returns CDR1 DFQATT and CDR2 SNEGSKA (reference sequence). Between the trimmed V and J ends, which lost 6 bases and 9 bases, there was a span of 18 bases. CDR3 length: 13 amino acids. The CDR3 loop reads CSAHEGPGGPQHF. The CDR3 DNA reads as TGCAGTGCCCATGAGGGGCCCGGAGGGCCCCAGCATTTT.

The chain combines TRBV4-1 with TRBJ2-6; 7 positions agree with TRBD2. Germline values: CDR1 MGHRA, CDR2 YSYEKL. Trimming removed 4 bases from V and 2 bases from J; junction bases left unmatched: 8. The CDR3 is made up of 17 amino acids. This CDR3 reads CASSRAGVITGANVLTF. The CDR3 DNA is TGCGCCAGCAGCCGGGCGGGGGTAATCACTGGGGCCAACGTCCTGACTTTC.

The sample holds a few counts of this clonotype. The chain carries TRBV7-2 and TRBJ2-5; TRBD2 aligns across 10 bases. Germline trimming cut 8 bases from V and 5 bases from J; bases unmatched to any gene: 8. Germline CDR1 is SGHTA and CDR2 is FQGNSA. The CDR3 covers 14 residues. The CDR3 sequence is CASGRGTSVETQYF. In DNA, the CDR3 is TGTGCCAGCGGCCGCGGGACTAGCGTGGAGACCCAGTACTTC.

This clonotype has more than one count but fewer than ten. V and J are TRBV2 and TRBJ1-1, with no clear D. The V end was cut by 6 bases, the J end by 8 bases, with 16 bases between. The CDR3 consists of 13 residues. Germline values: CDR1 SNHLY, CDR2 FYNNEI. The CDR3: CASSKARNGEAFF. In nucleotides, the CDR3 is TGTGCCAGCAGCAAAGCCAGAAACGGAGAAGCTTTCTTT. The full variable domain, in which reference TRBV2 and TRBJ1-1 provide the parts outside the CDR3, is EPEVTQTPSHQVTQMGQEVILRCVPISNHLYFYWYRQILGQKVEFLVSFYNNEISEKSEIFDDQFSVERPDGSNFTLKIRSTKLEDSAMYFCASSKARNGEAFFGQGTRLTVV.

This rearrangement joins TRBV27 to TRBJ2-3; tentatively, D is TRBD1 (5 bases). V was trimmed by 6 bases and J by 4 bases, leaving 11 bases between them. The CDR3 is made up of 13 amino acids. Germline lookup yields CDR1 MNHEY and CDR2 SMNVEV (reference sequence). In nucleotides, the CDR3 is TGTGCCAGCAGATCCCAGGGCCCAGATACGCAGTATTTT. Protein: CASRSQGPDTQYF.

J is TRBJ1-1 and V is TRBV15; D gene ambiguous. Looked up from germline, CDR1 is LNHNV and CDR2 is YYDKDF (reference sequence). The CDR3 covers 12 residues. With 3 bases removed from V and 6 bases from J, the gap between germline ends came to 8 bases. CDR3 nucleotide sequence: TGTGCCACCAGCAGTGCGTCTTCTGAAGCTTTCTTT. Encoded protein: CATSSASSEAFF.

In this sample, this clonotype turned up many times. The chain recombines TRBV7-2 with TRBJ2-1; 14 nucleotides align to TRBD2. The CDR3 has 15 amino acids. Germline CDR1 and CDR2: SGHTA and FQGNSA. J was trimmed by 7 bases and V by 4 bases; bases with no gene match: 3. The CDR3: CASSSRTSGGNEQFF. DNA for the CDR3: TGTGCCAGCAGCTCTCGGACTAGCGGGGGGAATGAGCAGTTCTTC.

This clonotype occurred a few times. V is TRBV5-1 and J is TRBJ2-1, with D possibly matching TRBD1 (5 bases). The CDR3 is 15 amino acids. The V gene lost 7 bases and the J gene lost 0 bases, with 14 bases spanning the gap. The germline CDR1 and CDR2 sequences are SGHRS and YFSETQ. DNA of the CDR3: TGCGCCAGCCGAATTGACAGTAGCTCCTACAATGAGCAGTTCTTC. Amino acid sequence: CASRIDSSSYNEQFF.

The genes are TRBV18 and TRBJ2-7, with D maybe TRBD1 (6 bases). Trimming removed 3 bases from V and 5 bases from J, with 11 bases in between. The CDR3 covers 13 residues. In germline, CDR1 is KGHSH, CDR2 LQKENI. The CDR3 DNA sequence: TGTGCCAGCTCACCCCAGGGGCTCGACGAGCAGTACTTC. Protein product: CASSPQGLDEQYF.

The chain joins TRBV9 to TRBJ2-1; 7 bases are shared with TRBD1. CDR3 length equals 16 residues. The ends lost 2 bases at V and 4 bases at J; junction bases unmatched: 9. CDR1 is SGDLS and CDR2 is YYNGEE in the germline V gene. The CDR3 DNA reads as TGTGCCAGCAGCGTTTCCTCGGGACAGTTTTACAATGAGCAGTTCTTC. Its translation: CASSVSSGQFYNEQFF.

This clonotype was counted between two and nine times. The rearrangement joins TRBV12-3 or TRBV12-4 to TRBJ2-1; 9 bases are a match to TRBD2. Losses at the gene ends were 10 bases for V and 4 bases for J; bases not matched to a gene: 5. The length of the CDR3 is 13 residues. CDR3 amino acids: CANPGLAYNEQFF. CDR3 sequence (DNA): TGTGCCAACCCGGGACTAGCTTACAATGAGCAGTTCTTC.

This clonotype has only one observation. The CDR3 protein is CASSLFRETQYF. The DNA of the CDR3 is TGTGCCAGCAGTTTATTCAGGGAGACCCAGTACTTC. The chain joins TRBV28 to TRBJ2-5; D not resolved. The germline CDR1 and CDR2 sequences are MDHEN and SYDVKM. With 1 base removed from V and 5 bases from J, the gap between germline ends came to 5 bases. The CDR3 loop spans 12 amino acids.

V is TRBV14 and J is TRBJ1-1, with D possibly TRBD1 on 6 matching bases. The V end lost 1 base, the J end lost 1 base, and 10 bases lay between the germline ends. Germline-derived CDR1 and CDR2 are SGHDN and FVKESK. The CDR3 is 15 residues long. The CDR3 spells CASSQVGRGNTEAFF. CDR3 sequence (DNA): TGTGCCAGCAGCCAAGTTGGCAGGGGGAACACTGAAGCTTTCTTT.

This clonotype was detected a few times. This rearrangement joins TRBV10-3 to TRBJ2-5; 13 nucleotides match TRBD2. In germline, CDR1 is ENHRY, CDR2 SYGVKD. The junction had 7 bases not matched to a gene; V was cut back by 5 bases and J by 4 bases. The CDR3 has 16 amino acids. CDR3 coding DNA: TGTGCCATCAGTCAGGGACTAGCGGGGTTGGTAGAGACCCAGTACTTC. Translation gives CAISQGLAGLVETQYF.

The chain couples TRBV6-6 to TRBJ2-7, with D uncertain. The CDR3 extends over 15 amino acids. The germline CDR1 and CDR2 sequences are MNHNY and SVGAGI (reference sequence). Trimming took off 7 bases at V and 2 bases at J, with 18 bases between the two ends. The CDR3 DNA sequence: TGTGCCAGCACCTGGACCCAGCCCAAGGCCTACGAGCAGTACTTC. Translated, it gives CASTWTQPKAYEQYF.

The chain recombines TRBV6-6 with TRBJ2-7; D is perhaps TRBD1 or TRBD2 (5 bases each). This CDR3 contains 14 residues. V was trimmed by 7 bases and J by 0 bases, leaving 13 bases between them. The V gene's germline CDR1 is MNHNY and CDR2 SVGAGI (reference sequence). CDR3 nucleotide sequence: TGTGCCAGCAAGTCCTCAGGGAGCTCCTACGAGCAGTACGTC. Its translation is CASKSSGSSYEQYV.

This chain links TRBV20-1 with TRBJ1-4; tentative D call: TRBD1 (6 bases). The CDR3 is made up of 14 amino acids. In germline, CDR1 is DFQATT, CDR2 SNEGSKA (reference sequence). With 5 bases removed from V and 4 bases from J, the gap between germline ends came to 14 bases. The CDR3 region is CSASPGADNEKLFF. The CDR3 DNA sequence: TGCAGTGCTTCTCCGGGGGCAGATAATGAAAAACTGTTTTTT.

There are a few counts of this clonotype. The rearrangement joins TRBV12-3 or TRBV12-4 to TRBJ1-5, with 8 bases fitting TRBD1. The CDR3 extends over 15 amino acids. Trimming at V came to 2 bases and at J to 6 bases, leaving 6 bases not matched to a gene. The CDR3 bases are TGTGCCAGCAGTTTACACAGGGGGTCTGGTCAGCCCCAGCATTTT. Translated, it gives CASSLHRGSGQPQHF.

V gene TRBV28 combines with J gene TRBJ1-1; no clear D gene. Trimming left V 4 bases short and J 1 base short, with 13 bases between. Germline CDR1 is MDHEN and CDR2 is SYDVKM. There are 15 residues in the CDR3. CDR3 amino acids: CASSSRAPGNTEAFF. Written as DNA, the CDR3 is TGTGCCAGCAGTTCCCGGGCGCCAGGGAACACTGAAGCTTTCTTT.

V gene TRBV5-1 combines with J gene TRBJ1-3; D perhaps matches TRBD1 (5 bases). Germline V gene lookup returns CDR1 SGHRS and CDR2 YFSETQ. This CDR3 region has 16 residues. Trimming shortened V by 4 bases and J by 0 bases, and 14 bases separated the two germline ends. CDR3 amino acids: CASSPQGPISGNTIYF. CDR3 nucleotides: TGCGCCAGCAGCCCGCAGGGACCGATCTCTGGAAACACCATATATTTT.

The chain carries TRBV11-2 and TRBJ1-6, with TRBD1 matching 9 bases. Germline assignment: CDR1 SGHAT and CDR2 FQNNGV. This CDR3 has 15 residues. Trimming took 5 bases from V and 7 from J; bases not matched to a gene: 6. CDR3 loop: CASSHGQGRNSPLHF. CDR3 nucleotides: TGTGCCAGCAGCCACGGACAGGGGAGAAATTCACCCCTCCACTTT.

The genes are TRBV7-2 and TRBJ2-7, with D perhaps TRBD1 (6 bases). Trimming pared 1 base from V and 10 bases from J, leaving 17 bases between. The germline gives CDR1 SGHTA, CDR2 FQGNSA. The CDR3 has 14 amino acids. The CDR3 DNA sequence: TGTGCCAGCAGCTTAGTGGGCGTCGGGACAATCCAGTACTTC. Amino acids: CASSLVGVGTIQYF.